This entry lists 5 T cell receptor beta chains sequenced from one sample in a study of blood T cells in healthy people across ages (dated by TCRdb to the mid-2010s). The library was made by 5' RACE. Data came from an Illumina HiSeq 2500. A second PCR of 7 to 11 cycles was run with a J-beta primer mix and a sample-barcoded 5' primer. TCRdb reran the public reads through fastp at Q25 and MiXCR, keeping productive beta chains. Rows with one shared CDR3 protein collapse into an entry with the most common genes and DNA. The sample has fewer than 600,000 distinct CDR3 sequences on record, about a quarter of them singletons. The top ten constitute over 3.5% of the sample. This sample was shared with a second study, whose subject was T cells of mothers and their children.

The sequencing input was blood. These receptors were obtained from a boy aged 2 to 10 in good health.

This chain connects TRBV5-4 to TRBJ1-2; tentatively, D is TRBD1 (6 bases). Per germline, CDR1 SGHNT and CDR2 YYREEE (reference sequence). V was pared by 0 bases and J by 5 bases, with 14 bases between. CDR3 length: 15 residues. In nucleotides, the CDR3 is TGTGCCAGCAGCTTGGATTGGGCAGGGGATTATGGCTACACCTTC. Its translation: CASSLDWAGDYGYTF.

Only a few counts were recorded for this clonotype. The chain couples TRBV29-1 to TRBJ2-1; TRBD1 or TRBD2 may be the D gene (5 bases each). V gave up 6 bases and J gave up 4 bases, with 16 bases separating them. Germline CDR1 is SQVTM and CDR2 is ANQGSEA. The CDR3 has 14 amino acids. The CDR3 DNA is TGCAGCGTATTTGGGGGAGTCTTTTACAATGAGCAGTTCTTC. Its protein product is CSVFGGVFYNEQFF.

CDR3 loop: CASWTGEYEQYF. DNA of the CDR3: TGTGCCAGCTGGACAGGGGAATACGAGCAGTACTTC. J is TRBJ2-7 and V is TRBV6-1, with 9 bases lining up with TRBD1. In germline, CDR1 is MNHNS, CDR2 SASEGT. V shed 8 bases, J shed 4 bases, and the junction held 3 bases outside the gene matches. There are 12 residues in the CDR3.

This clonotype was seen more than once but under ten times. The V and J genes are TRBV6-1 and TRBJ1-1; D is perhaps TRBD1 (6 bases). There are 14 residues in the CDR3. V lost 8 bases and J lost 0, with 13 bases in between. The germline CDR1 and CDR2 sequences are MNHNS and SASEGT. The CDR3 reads CASSRDTVNTEAFF. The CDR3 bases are TGTGCCAGCTCTAGGGACACGGTGAACACTGAAGCTTTCTTT.

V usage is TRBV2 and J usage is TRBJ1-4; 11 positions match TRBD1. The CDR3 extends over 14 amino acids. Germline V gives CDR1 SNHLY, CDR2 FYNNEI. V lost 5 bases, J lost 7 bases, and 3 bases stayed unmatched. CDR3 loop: CASSYGTGGEKLFF. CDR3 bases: TGTGCCAGCAGTTACGGGACAGGGGGTGAAAAACTGTTTTTT.